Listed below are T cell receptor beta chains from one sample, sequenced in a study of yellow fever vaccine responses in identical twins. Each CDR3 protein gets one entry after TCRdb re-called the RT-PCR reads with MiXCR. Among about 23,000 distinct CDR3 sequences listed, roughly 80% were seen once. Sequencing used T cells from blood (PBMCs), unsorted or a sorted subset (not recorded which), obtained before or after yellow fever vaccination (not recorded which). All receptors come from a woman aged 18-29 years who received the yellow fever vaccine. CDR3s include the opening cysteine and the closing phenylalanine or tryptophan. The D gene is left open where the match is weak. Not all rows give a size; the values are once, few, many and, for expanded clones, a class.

CDR3aa: CATSDWDRNPDTQYF; CDR3nt: TGTGCCACCAGTGATTGGGACCGCAACCCAGATACGCAGTATTTT; v_gene: TRBV24-1; j_gene: TRBJ2-3; d_gene: .; abundance: .
CDR3aa: CASSLYKQWGKAEDTQYF; CDR3nt: TGTGCCAGCAGTTTATATAAGCAATGGGGAAAAGCAGAAGATACGCAGTATTTT; v_gene: TRBV28; j_gene: TRBJ2-3; d_gene: .; abundance: .
CDR3aa: CATSDRDQPQHF; CDR3nt: TGTGCCACCAGTGACCGAGATCAGCCCCAGCATTTT; v_gene: TRBV24-1; j_gene: TRBJ1-5; d_gene: .; abundance: .
CDR3aa: CSALTGVDTQYF; CDR3nt: TGCAGTGCGCTGACAGGGGTCGATACGCAGTATTTT; v_gene: TRBV20-1; j_gene: TRBJ2-3; d_gene: TRBD1; abundance: .
CDR3aa: CASSLGASNYGYTF; CDR3nt: TGTGCCAGCAGCTTAGGCGCAAGTAACTATGGCTACACCTTC; v_gene: TRBV11-3; j_gene: TRBJ1-2; d_gene: .; abundance: few
CDR3aa: CASSSFVGDTQYF; CDR3nt: TGTGCCAGCAGCTCGTTTGTGGGAGATACGCAGTATTTT; v_gene: TRBV6-1; j_gene: TRBJ2-3; d_gene: .; abundance: .
CDR3aa: CATGSSYNEQFF; CDR3nt: TGTGCCACAGGAAGCTCCTACAATGAGCAGTTCTTC; v_gene: TRBV10-3; j_gene: TRBJ2-1; d_gene: .; abundance: .
CDR3aa: CASSPGQGAETQYF; CDR3nt: TGTGCCAGCAGCCCGGGACAGGGGGCAGAGACCCAGTACTTC; v_gene: TRBV7-9; j_gene: TRBJ2-5; d_gene: TRBD1; abundance: once
CDR3aa: CASTLLAGENEQFF; CDR3nt: TGTGCCAGCACACTTCTAGCGGGAGAAAATGAGCAGTTCTTC; v_gene: TRBV2; j_gene: TRBJ2-1; d_gene: TRBD2; abundance: .
CDR3aa: CASSLAAHSYNEQFF; CDR3nt: TGTGCCAGCAGTTTAGCGGCGCACTCCTACAATGAGCAGTTCTTC; v_gene: TRBV28; j_gene: TRBJ2-1; d_gene: .; abundance: .
CDR3aa: CASSQDQIRPPLHF; CDR3nt: TGTGCCAGCAGCCAAGATCAGATCCGTCCACCCCTCCACTTT; v_gene: TRBV14; j_gene: TRBJ1-6; d_gene: .; abundance: .
CDR3aa: CASSQNLGPGPSSYNEQFF; CDR3nt: TGCGCCAGCAGCCAAAACCTTGGTCCGGGGCCGAGCTCCTACAATGAGCAGTTCTTC; v_gene: TRBV4-3; j_gene: TRBJ2-1; d_gene: .; abundance: .
CDR3aa: CASSLGRQGPNTQYF; CDR3nt: TGTGCCAGCAGCTTGGGGAGACAGGGACCGAATACGCAGTATTTT; v_gene: TRBV7-3; j_gene: TRBJ2-3; d_gene: TRBD1; abundance: .